Listed below are T cell receptor beta chains from one sample, sequenced in a study of early T cells in non-severe SARS-CoV-2 infection. One entry per CDR3 protein, called by TCRdb with MiXCR from the 5' RACE reads. The table includes about 87,000 distinct CDR3 sequences, 13% to 15% detected once. Sequenced input: whole blood. The origin of the receptors is an adult who was a healthcare worker with PCR-confirmed SARS-CoV-2 infection or an uninfected control (not recorded which). CDR3s include the opening cysteine and the closing phenylalanine or tryptophan. Fields, in order: V gene, D gene, J gene, clone size, CDR3 length, CDR3 DNA, CDR3 protein. The D gene is left open where the match is weak. A row's size may be missing; if present it is once, few, many or a size class.

>TRBV7-9|-|TRBJ1-1|many|12
TGTGCCAGCAGCCCTGATCGCACTGAAGCTTTCTTT
CASSPDRTEAFF
>TRBV6-6|-|TRBJ2-7|-|13
TGTGCCAGCAGTTTATTGCCTGCCTACGAGCAGTACTTC
CASSLLPAYEQYF
>TRBV29-1|TRBD1|TRBJ2-2|-|13
TGCAGCGCCGGGACAGCGAACACCGGGGAGCTGTTTTTT
CSAGTANTGELFF
>TRBV28|-|TRBJ2-7|-|14
TGTGCCAGCAGCCAAGCTCAACCCCCCTACGAGCAGTACTTC
CASSQAQPPYEQYF
>TRBV14|-|TRBJ2-7|many|17
TGTGCCAGCAGCCAGACCGCTGGCGGGCCTCCCGTCTACGAGCAGTACTTC
CASSQTAGGPPVYEQYF
>TRBV5-1|-|TRBJ1-1|-|14
TGCGCCAGCAGCTACGACGGAGCGAACACTGAAGCTTTCTTT
CASSYDGANTEAFF
>TRBV20-1|-|TRBJ2-2|-|15
TGCAGTGCTAGTGGGCAGGGATGGAACACCGGGGAGCTGTTTTTT
CSASGQGWNTGELFF
>TRBV10-2|-|TRBJ2-7|many|13
TGCGCCAGCAGTGATGTGGTCAGGGACGAGCAGTACTTC
CASSDVVRDEQYF
>TRBV5-1|-|TRBJ1-5|few|14
TGCGCCAGCAGCTTGTTCAGGGGAGGACAGCCCCAGCATTTT
CASSLFRGGQPQHF
>TRBV7-6|TRBD2|TRBJ2-3|-|17
TGTGCCAGCAGCTTTGGGCAGGGACTAGCAGGGACAGATACGCAGTATTTT
CASSFGQGLAGTDTQYF
>TRBV4-3|TRBD2|TRBJ2-7|-|15
TGCGCCAGCAGCCAAGACTGGACTAGCGGGTACGAGCAGTACTTC
CASSQDWTSGYEQYF
>TRBV5-1|TRBD2|TRBJ2-5|-|16
TGCGCCAGCAGCTTGGCCGGACTAGCGGGGGCAGAGACCCAGTACTTC
CASSLAGLAGAETQYF
>TRBV10-1|-|TRBJ2-2|few|14
TGCGCCAGCAGTGTGGAGGCCACCACCGGGGAGCTGTTTTTT
CASSVEATTGELFF
>TRBV9|TRBD1|TRBJ1-2|few|15
TGTGCCAGCAGCGCCCTCAGACAGGGCGTCTATGGCTACACCTTC
CASSALRQGVYGYTF
>TRBV18|-|TRBJ1-1|few|16
TGTGCCAGCTCATCAAGCTTGGGGGTTTTGAACACTGAAGCTTTCTTT
CASSSSLGVLNTEAFF
>TRBV5-1|-|TRBJ1-4|-|14
TGCGCCAGCAGCGAGGAAGCAACTAATGAAAAACTGTTTTTT
CASSEEATNEKLFF
>TRBV24-1|-|TRBJ2-7|many|15
TGTGCCACCAGTGATTACAGGGAATCAAGCTACGAGCAGTACTTC
CATSDYRESSYEQYF
>TRBV28|TRBD1|TRBJ1-5|few|14
TGTGCCAGCCGGACAGGGGGCCGAAATCAGCCCCAGCATTTT
CASRTGGRNQPQHF
>TRBV9|-|TRBJ1-1|many|14
TGTGCCAGCAGCGTAGAGGGCCAGTCCTCGGGAGCTTTCTTT
CASSVEGQSSGAFF
>TRBV25-1|TRBD1|TRBJ1-2|many|15
TGTGCCAGCATCCGTGGGACAGGGGGTTCCTATGGCTACACCTTC
CASIRGTGGSYGYTF
>TRBV30|-|TRBJ2-7|few|14
TGTGCCTGGGTACCTGTGGGGGGGCTACGAGGGCAGTACTTC
CAWVPVGGLRGQYF
>TRBV7-9|-|TRBJ1-1|few|14
TGTGCCAGCAGCCCCGGCAGGTCTAACACTGAAGCTTTCTTT
CASSPGRSNTEAFF
>TRBV28|TRBD1|TRBJ2-6|many|17
TGTGCCAGCAGTCTATGGACAGGTGACTCTGGGGCCAACGTCCTGACTTTC
CASSLWTGDSGANVLTF
>TRBV5-1|-|TRBJ2-3|-|14
TGCGCCAGCAGCTTGGATTTTAGCACAGATACGCAGTATTTT
CASSLDFSTDTQYF
>TRBV7-2|TRBD1|TRBJ1-5|-|13
TGTGCCAGCAGCTCTACAGGGGACGGGACCCAGCATTTT
CASSSTGDGTQHF
>TRBV29-1|-|TRBJ1-2|-|11
TGCAGCGTAGAGGCTCCCTCAATCCCCTTCTTC
CSVEAPSIPFF
>TRBV25-1|-|TRBJ2-6|few|11
TGTGCCAGCAGTGGACACAACGTCCTGACTTTC
CASSGHNVLTF
>TRBV11-2|-|TRBJ2-1|many|11
TGTGCCAGCAGATACGACACCGAGCAGTTCTTC
CASRYDTEQFF
>TRBV10-1|-|TRBJ2-5|few|14
TGCGCCAGCAGTGTCAACAGGGATCAAGAGACCCAGTACTTC
CASSVNRDQETQYF
>TRBV5-1|-|TRBJ2-7|-|13
TGCGCCAGCAGCGCGTGGACAGACTACGAGCAGTACTTC
CASSAWTDYEQYF
>TRBV10-1|TRBD1|TRBJ1-1|-|15
TGCGCCAGCAGTGAGAGGACAGGTCTGAACACTGAAGCTTTCTTT
CASSERTGLNTEAFF
>TRBV5-6|-|TRBJ1-4|few|16
TGTGCCAGCAGCTTGCCGACGGCGGGTACTAATGAAAAACTGTTTTTT
CASSLPTAGTNEKLFF
>TRBV5-1|-|TRBJ1-1|many|13
TGCGCCAGCAGCGAGGGTCGTTCTCCTGAAGCTTTCTTT
CASSEGRSPEAFF
>TRBV10-1|TRBD2|TRBJ2-3|few|15
TGCGCCAGCAGTGAAGAGCGGGGGAGCACAGATACGCAGTATTTT
CASSEERGSTDTQYF
>TRBV9|-|TRBJ2-6|few|22
TGTGCCAGCAGCGGAGACCCCGTGCGGGACGTCAGGCCTCGGGCTGGGGCCAACGTCCTGACTTTC
CASSGDPVRDVRPRAGANVLTF
>TRBV7-2|TRBD1|TRBJ2-1|-|16
TGTGCCAGCAGCTTAGAGGACAGGGGACCCTACAATGAGCAGTTCTTC
CASSLEDRGPYNEQFF
>TRBV13|-|TRBJ2-5|many|15
TGTGCCAGCAGCGCCCGCGGGACCGGCGTTGGGACCCAGTACTTC
CASSARGTGVGTQYF
>TRBV20-1|TRBD2|TRBJ2-1|few|13
TGCAGTGCTATGCGGGGGGACCACGTTGAGCAGTTCTTC
CSAMRGDHVEQFF
>TRBV20-1|-|TRBJ1-1|-|15
TGCAGTGCTAGAGATCTTCCAGGAATGAACACTGAAGCTTTCTTT
CSARDLPGMNTEAFF
>TRBV10-3|TRBD1|TRBJ1-5|many|17
TGTGCCATCAGTGCAGGCCAGGGGGGCGATAGCAATCAGCCCCAGCATTTT
CAISAGQGGDSNQPQHF
>TRBV2|-|TRBJ1-4|few|16
TGTGCCAGCAGTGAGGAGGGTGGACGGATTAATGAAAAACTGTTTTTT
CASSEEGGRINEKLFF
>TRBV28|-|TRBJ1-1|-|14
TGTGCCAGCAGTTTGGGGGCGAAACACACTGAAGCTTTCTTT
CASSLGAKHTEAFF
>TRBV6-1|-|TRBJ1-1|-|13
TGTGCCAGCAGTCCCTCAGGGCGGACTGAAGCTTTCTTT
CASSPSGRTEAFF
>TRBV20-1|TRBD2|TRBJ2-3|-|12
TGCAGTGCTAGCCCCTCTGGGAGGGAGCAGTATTTT
CSASPSGREQYF
>TRBV29-1|-|TRBJ1-1|few|12
TGCAGCGTTGTGTCAGGGTCGAGTGAAGCTTTCTTT
CSVVSGSSEAFF
>TRBV5-1|-|TRBJ1-2|few|13
TGCGCCAGCAGCTTGGCGAGCCGGGAAGGCTACACCTTC
CASSLASREGYTF
>TRBV4-2|-|TRBJ2-1|many|12
TGTGCCAGCAGCCGGGGCGGAAATGAGCAGTTCTTC
CASSRGGNEQFF
>TRBV4-3|-|TRBJ2-5|few|14
TGCGCCAGCAGCCCAGTTAATTCCCAAGAGACCCAGTACTTC
CASSPVNSQETQYF
>TRBV5-1|-|TRBJ1-2|-|14
TGCGCCAGCAGCTTGGAGTCCCGGCGAGGTGGCTACACCTTC
CASSLESRRGGYTF
>TRBV9|TRBD2|TRBJ2-2|few|16
TGTGCCAGCAGCGTCGTAGCGGGGACGAACACCGGGGAGCTGTTTTTT
CASSVVAGTNTGELFF
>TRBV5-4|TRBD2|TRBJ2-3|-|14
TGTGCCAGCACGCGGGGGGCTAGCACAGATACGCAGTATTTT
CASTRGASTDTQYF
>TRBV20-1|TRBD2|TRBJ2-3|-|16
TGCAGTGCTTCCCTAGCCCGCCTAGCGGGGGGCGATACGCAGTATTTT
CSASLARLAGGDTQYF
>TRBV5-1|-|TRBJ2-5|few|14
TGCGCCAGCAGCTTGCAGACAGTAAGAGAGACCCAGTACTTC
CASSLQTVRETQYF
>TRBV18|-|TRBJ2-7|few|16
TGTGCCAGCTCACCATTGGATCGAGCGGCCTCCTACGAGCAGTACTTC
CASSPLDRAASYEQYF
>TRBV5-1|-|TRBJ1-1|-|13
TGCGCCAGCAGAATAGACAGAGACACTGAAGCTTTCTTT
CASRIDRDTEAFF
>TRBV28|TRBD2|TRBJ2-3|few|16
TGTGCCAGCAGTCTAGAGACTAGCGGGGGCACAGATACGCAGTATTTT
CASSLETSGGTDTQYF
>TRBV28|TRBD1|TRBJ2-1|-|16
TGTGCCAGCAGTTTAGGCCAGGGGGCAAGGAACAATGAGCAGTTCTTC
CASSLGQGARNNEQFF